This entry lists 28 T cell receptor beta chains sequenced from one sample in a study of CD8+CD57+ T cells in acquired aplastic anemia. Patients selected for sequencing had displayed CD8+CD57+ cell expansion by flow cytometry. Genomic DNA was employed as the template in profiling TCR beta VDJ and CDR3. TCRdb analysed the reads with MiXCR anew, one entry per CDR3 protein. The profile covers some 92,000 distinct CDR3 sequences, with 55% to 80% appearing a single time and more than 55% taken by the ten largest. The sequenced sample was sorted CD4+, CD8+, or CD8+CD57+ T cells (not recorded which) from PBMCs. The receptor set was obtained from a human donor with aplastic anemia.

The J gene is TRBJ2-5, the V gene TRBV11-2, with a possible D match to TRBD1 (6 bases). Germline V gene sequence: CDR1 SGHAT, CDR2 FQNNGV. Trimming cost V 2 bases and J 4 bases, with 20 bases left between them. There are 17 residues in the CDR3. CDR3 sequence: CASSLNRVGGPRETQYF. CDR3 nucleotide sequence: TGTGCCAGCAGCTTAAACAGGGTTGGGGGCCCCCGAGAGACCCAGTACTTC.

J is TRBJ1-3 and V is TRBV19; D possibly corresponds to TRBD1 (6 bases). V lost 7 bases and J 2 bases, leaving 9 bases between the germline ends. Germline lookup yields CDR1 LNHDA and CDR2 SQIVND (reference sequence). This CDR3 region has 13 residues. The CDR3 DNA sequence: TGTGCCAGTAAAGGGACAACTGGAAACACCATATATTTT. This translates into CASKGTTGNTIYF.

This chain joins TRBV20-1 and TRBJ2-3; D could derive from TRBD1 or TRBD2 (5 bases each). CDR1 is DFQATT, CDR2 SNEGSKA, per germline (reference sequence). The length of the CDR3 is 14 residues. V shed 3 bases and J shed 0 bases, with 10 bases lying between them. The CDR3 reads CSARGRASTDTQYF. DNA of the CDR3: TGCAGTGCTAGGGGGCGGGCTAGCACAGATACGCAGTATTTT.

There are many counts of this clonotype. The chain carries TRBV14 and TRBJ1-2; D possibly corresponds to TRBD1 (6 bases). In germline, CDR1 is SGHDN, CDR2 FVKESK. V dropped 0 bases and J dropped 7 bases, with 18 bases sitting between them. This CDR3 is 16 amino acids long. DNA of the CDR3: TGTGCCAGCAGCCAAGATCTCGGGGGCGGGCAATCTGGCTACACCTTC. This sequence encodes CASSQDLGGGQSGYTF. Full variable domain (outside the CDR3, taken from reference TRBV14 and TRBJ1-2): EAGVTQFPSHSVIEKGQTVTLRCDPISGHDNLYWYRRVMGKEIKFLLHFVKESKQDESGMPNNRFLAERTGGTYSTLKVQPAELEDSGVYFCASSQDLGGGQSGYTFGSGTRLTVV.

The sample holds one count of this clonotype. CDR3 in amino acids: CAWSRTSYNEQFF. The DNA for the CDR3 is TGTGCCTGGAGTAGAACGTCCTACAATGAGCAGTTCTTC. V and J are TRBV30 and TRBJ2-5; D gene unclear. The J call may not be correct, given that the DNA end is closer to TRBJ2-1. The CDR3 is made up of 13 amino acids. The germline V gene has CDR1 GTSNPN and CDR2 SVGIG (reference sequence).

V and J are TRBV6-1 and TRBJ2-2; no clear D gene. The V and J ends lost 5 bases and 4 bases respectively, with 8 bases between them. Germline V gene sequence: CDR1 MNHNS, CDR2 SASEGT. The CDR3 extends over 13 amino acids. As DNA, the CDR3 is TGTGCCAGCAGTCGCGCTCCCACCGGGGAGCTGTTTTTT. Protein: CASSRAPTGELFF.

The V gene is TRBV19, the J gene TRBJ2-1; D is ambiguous. V was pared by 5 bases and J by 4 bases, with 6 bases between. The CDR3 sequence is 12 residues long. Germline V gives CDR1 LNHDA, CDR2 SQIVND (reference sequence). The CDR3 DNA reads TGTGCCAGTAGTCCTCAATACAATGAGCAGTTCTTC. Its protein is CASSPQYNEQFF.

V gene TRBV29-1 combines with J gene TRBJ2-7, with 7 bases identical to TRBD1. From germline, CDR1 is SQVTM and CDR2 ANQGSEA. V shed 4 bases and J 6 bases; nucleotides not matched to a gene: 18. The CDR3 extends over 16 amino acids. In DNA, the CDR3 is TGCAGCGTTGGCTCCGCAGGGACAGCCTTTGAAGTCGAGCAGTACTTC. Translated: CSVGSAGTAFEVEQYF.

The chain is built from TRBV20-1 and TRBJ2-7; possibly TRBD1 for D (5 bases). The germline CDR1 and CDR2 sequences are DFQATT and SNEGSKA (reference sequence). CDR3 length equals 13 residues. Trimming shortened V by 7 bases and J by 7 bases, and 20 bases separated the two germline ends. The CDR3 DNA sequence: TGCAGTGTTCAGTGGCCAGGGAATGGGGAGCAGTACTTC. This gives the protein CSVQWPGNGEQYF.

The chain couples TRBV11-1 to TRBJ1-4, with D hard to call. The CDR3 is made up of 17 amino acids. With 2 bases removed from V and 7 bases from J, the gap between germline ends came to 20 bases. Germline CDR1 is SGHAT and CDR2 is FQDESV (reference sequence). In nucleotides, the CDR3 is TGTGCCAGCAGCTTAACCCTGCAAAGGGCTGAAGGTGAAAAACTGTTTTTT. It is translated as CASSLTLQRAEGEKLFF.

The rearrangement links TRBV29-1 to TRBJ1-5; 7 bases align to TRBD1. This CDR3 has 13 amino acids. Germline CDR1 and CDR2: SQVTM and ANQGSEA. J gave up 7 bases and V 6 bases, and 9 bases lay outside the gene matches. CDR3 DNA sequence: TGCAGCGTCCAAGACAGGGAGGAGCAGCCCCAGCATTTT. Amino acids: CSVQDREEQPQHF.

Only one count was recorded for this clonotype. The junction does not match germline at one end; this may be a read error. The chain is built from TRBV7-9 and TRBJ2-5; no clear D. CDR1 and CDR2 (germline): SEHNR, FQNEAQ (reference sequence). This CDR3 has 12 residues. CDR3 amino acids: CASSPLGAEAHF. The CDR3 DNA reads TGTGCCAGCAGCCCCCTTGGAGCCGAAGCGCACTTC.

CDR3 DNA: TGTGCCAGCAGCTTAGCGGGGGGGCTGCACGAGCAGTACTTC. Its translation is CASSLAGGLHEQYF. This rearrangement joins TRBV7-6 to TRBJ2-7; D may be TRBD2 (7 bases). This CDR3 has 14 residues. Germline lookup yields CDR1 SGHVS and CDR2 FNYEAQ. The ends were cut back, 0 bases at V and 5 bases at J, with 11 bases in the middle.

This chain connects TRBV5-6 to TRBJ2-7, with 8 bases fitting TRBD1. After removal of 4 bases from V and 4 bases from J, the junction contained 16 bases not matched to a gene. The CDR3 is 17 residues long. In germline, CDR1 is SGHDT, CDR2 YYEEEE. The CDR3 is CASSPTPPDRAGYEQYF. DNA of the CDR3: TGTGCCAGCAGCCCTACACCACCGGACAGGGCAGGGTACGAGCAGTACTTC.

The rearrangement links TRBV7-2 to TRBJ1-2; no firm D call. The closer fit of TRBJ2-7 to the DNA end suggests the J call may be wrong. CDR1 is SGHTA and CDR2 is FQGNSA in the germline V gene. This CDR3 has 12 amino acids. CDR3 DNA sequence: TGTGCCAGCAGCTTTCAAGCCTACGAGCAGTACTTC. Translating gives CASSFQAYEQYF.

The J gene is TRBJ2-3, the V gene TRBV20-1; D could derive from TRBD1 or TRBD2 (5 bases each). Per germline, CDR1 DFQATT and CDR2 SNEGSKA (reference sequence). The CDR3 runs 12 residues. V was shortened by 6 bases and J by 0 bases, with 7 bases between the two germline ends. CDR3 coding DNA: TGCAGTGCGGGACGGAGCACAGATACGCAGTATTTT. This sequence encodes CSAGRSTDTQYF.

V is TRBV20-1 and J is TRBJ1-1, with D uncertain. Germline-derived CDR1 and CDR2 are DFQATT and SNEGSKA (reference sequence). CDR3 size: 8 residues. V was pared by 7 bases and J by 6 bases, with 3 bases between. CDR3 residues: CSDPEAFF. In nucleotides, the CDR3 is TGCAGTGACCCTGAAGCTTTCTTT.

With regard to this clonotype: This sequence may be a read error, since a much larger clone differs from it by one base. V gene TRBV28 combines with J gene TRBJ2-5; 7 bases are shared with TRBD2. CDR3 length: 13 amino acids. V was pared by 9 bases and J by 3 bases, with 7 bases of the junction left unmatched. The germline CDR1 and CDR2 sequences are MDHEN and SYDVKM. The CDR3 loop reads CASLSGREETQYF. The DNA for the CDR3 is TGTGCCAGTCTTTCAGGGAGGGAAGAGACCCAGTACTTC. Full variable domain (missing parts from reference TRBV28 and TRBJ2-5): DVKVTQSSRYLVKRTGEKVFLECVQDMDHENMFWYRQDPGLGLRLIYFSYDVKMKEKGDIPEGYSVSREKKERFSLILESASTNQTSMYLCASLSGREETQYFGPGTRLLVL.

The genes are TRBV19 and TRBJ1-2, with TRBD1 identical over 10 bases. CDR1 is LNHDA, CDR2 SQIVND, per germline (reference sequence). The J segment lost 4 bases and the V segment lost 3 bases, leaving 5 bases of the junction unmatched. This CDR3 region has 15 residues. This CDR3 is CASSMFRTGGYGYTF. The CDR3 region has the DNA TGTGCCAGTAGTATGTTCCGGACAGGGGGCTATGGCTACACCTTC.

This chain uses TRBV24-1 with TRBJ2-1; no reliable D call. V lost 3 bases and J lost 0, with 8 bases in between. Germline lookup yields CDR1 KGHDR and CDR2 SFDVKD. The CDR3 runs 15 residues. The CDR3: CATSDQTHSYNEQFF. The CDR3 DNA follows: TGTGCCACCAGTGATCAAACGCACTCCTACAATGAGCAGTTCTTC.

The chain employs TRBV12-3 or TRBV12-4 and TRBJ1-2, with TRBD1 matching 7 bases. After removal of 5 bases from V and 8 bases from J, the junction contained 11 bases not matched to a gene. This CDR3 is 14 amino acids long. The CDR3 region is CASSIRQGLVGYTF. Here the CDR3 DNA reads TGTGCCAGCAGTATTAGACAGGGTCTAGTCGGCTACACCTTC.

The chain couples TRBV12-3 or TRBV12-4 to TRBJ2-7, with D possibly TRBD1 on 6 matching bases. The CDR3 extends over 13 amino acids. The ends were cut back, 5 bases at V and 2 bases at J, with 10 bases in the middle. CDR3 sequence (DNA): TGTGCCAGCAGTCCGGACAGAACCTACGAGCAGTACTTC. This codes for CASSPDRTYEQYF.

The V gene is TRBV6-5, the J gene TRBJ1-5, with D unresolved. Per the germline V gene, CDR1 is MNHEY and CDR2 is SVGAGI. V gave up 0 bases and J gave up 7 bases, with 7 bases separating them. The CDR3 totals 13 residues. The CDR3 DNA follows: TGTGCCAGCAGTTACTCGATTAGCCAGCCCCAGCATTTT. Amino acid sequence: CASSYSISQPQHF.

This chain connects TRBV7-9 to TRBJ1-1; perhaps TRBD1 as D (6 bases). From germline, CDR1 is SEHNR and CDR2 FQNEAQ (reference sequence). The V and J ends lost 0 bases and 11 bases respectively, with 7 bases between them. The CDR3 contains 11 residues. CDR3 bases: TGTGCCAGCAGCTTAGCAGGGGGTGCTTTCTTT. It codes for CASSLAGGAFF. Drawing the rest from reference TRBV7-9 and TRBJ1-1, the complete variable domain is DTGVSQNPRHKITKRGQNVTFRCDPISEHNRLYWYRQTLGQGPEFLTYFQNEAQLEKSRLLSDRFSAERPKGSFSTLEIQRTEQGDSAMYLCASSLAGGAFFGQGTRLTVV.

The V and J genes are TRBV20-1 and TRBJ1-2; 11 bases fit TRBD1. The CDR3 length is 13 residues. Germline loops: CDR1 DFQATT, CDR2 SNEGSKA (reference sequence). The junction had 5 bases not matched to a gene; V was cut back by 6 bases and J by 5 bases. The CDR3, as DNA: TGCAGTGCCAAGCGGGACAGGGGGTATGGCTACACCTTC. Encoded protein: CSAKRDRGYGYTF.

The rearrangement links TRBV20-1 to TRBJ2-7; 7 bases agree with TRBD1. The CDR3 is 12 residues long. The germline V gene has CDR1 DFQATT and CDR2 SNEGSKA (reference sequence). J was trimmed by 2 bases and V by 6 bases; bases with no gene match: 4. The CDR3 sequence: CSAPGQTYEQYF. For the CDR3, the DNA is TGCAGTGCACCGGGACAGACCTACGAGCAGTACTTC.

Only a few counts were recorded for this clonotype. This chain joins TRBV7-3 and TRBJ2-7; D is unclear. V was pared by 5 bases and J by 4 bases, with 12 bases between. CDR1 and CDR2 from the germline V gene are SGHTA and FQGTGA. The CDR3 consists of 13 residues. CDR3 region: CASSTNSGYEQYF. In nucleotides, the CDR3 is TGTGCCAGCAGCACCAACTCAGGATACGAGCAGTACTTC.

The V and J genes are TRBV2 and TRBJ2-5; D is ambiguous. There are 10 residues in the CDR3. Germline V gene lookup returns CDR1 SNHLY and CDR2 FYNNEI. Trimming took 3 bases from V and 14 from J, leaving 10 bases between them. The CDR3 DNA follows: TGTGCCAGCAGTGATTCAAAGGCTTACTTC. It codes for CASSDSKAYF.